The 9 T cell receptor beta chains in this list originate from one sample, sequenced in a study of blood T cell repertoires in COVID-19. Generated by immunoSEQ multiplex PCR, the TCRdb table keeps only in-frame clones and is missing some. The sample holds 70,000 to 100,000 clones; 70% to 85% are singletons and the top ten take roughly 4%. Material for sequencing was peripheral blood. All receptors derive from a woman between 50 and 59 years old with acute or convalescent COVID-19.

The J gene is TRBJ2-1, the V gene TRBV27, with 9 nucleotides matching TRBD2. The length of the CDR3 is 15 residues. CDR1 and CDR2 (germline): MNHEY, SMNVEV (reference sequence). The V and J ends lost 5 bases and 4 bases, in that order; junction bases with no gene match: 6. The CDR3 loop is CASSPRGGDYNEQFF. In DNA, the CDR3 is TGTGCCAGCAGTCCTCGCGGGGGGGATTACAATGAGCAGTTCTTC.

The chain couples TRBV7-9 to TRBJ1-1; no clear D gene. This CDR3 is built from 16 residues. Trimming cost V 8 bases and J 0 bases, with 19 bases left between them. The V gene's germline CDR1 is SEHNR and CDR2 FQNEAQ (reference sequence). CDR3 amino acids: CASPANERQLNTEAFF. The CDR3 coding sequence is TGTGCCAGCCCCGCCAATGAGAGGCAGCTGAACACTGAAGCTTTCTTT.

V gene TRBV7-3 combines with J gene TRBJ1-5, with no clear D. CDR3 size: 15 residues. Trimming removed 4 bases from V and 0 bases from J, with 10 bases in between. CDR1 and CDR2 (germline): SGHTA, FQGTGA. CDR3 in DNA: TGTGCCAGCAGCTCCGACAAGCATAGCAATCAGCCCCAGCATTTT. Residues: CASSSDKHSNQPQHF.

The rearrangement uses TRBV3-1 (or the pseudogene TRBV3-2) and TRBJ1-1; unclear D gene. CDR1 and CDR2 from the germline V gene are LGHDT and YNNKEL (reference sequence). The CDR3 totals 15 residues. V was cut by 0 bases and J by 0 bases, with 8 bases left in between. For the CDR3, the DNA is TGTGCCAGCAGCCAAGAACCTACCATGAACACTGAAGCTTTCTTT. The encoded protein is CASSQEPTMNTEAFF.

In this sample, this clone turned up a few times. V usage is TRBV28 and J usage is TRBJ1-1; no clear D. The CDR3 has 13 residues. The germline V gene has CDR1 MDHEN and CDR2 SYDVKM. Between the trimmed V and J ends, which lost 4 bases and 0 bases, there was a span of 6 bases. CDR3 DNA sequence: TGTGCCAGCAGTTCCCAGTTGAACACTGAAGCTTTCTTT. Amino acid sequence: CASSSQLNTEAFF.

This chain joins TRBV29-1 and TRBJ2-3; 8 bases fit TRBD1. Germline CDR1 reads SQVTM; CDR2 reads ANQGSEA. V was pared by 3 bases and J by 14 bases, with 10 bases of the junction left unmatched. This CDR3 has 12 residues. Written as DNA, the CDR3 is TGCAGCGTTGAGCGGGACAGGAGGAGTTTGTATTTT. Residues: CSVERDRRSLYF.

The CDR3 loop is CASYPTDSEETSNQPQHF. The CDR3 DNA follows: TGTGCCAGCTACCCGACGGACAGTGAGGAAACTAGCAATCAGCCCCAGCATTTT. The V gene is TRBV16, the J gene TRBJ1-5, with D possibly being TRBD1 (6 bases). The germline V gene encodes CDR1 KGHSY and CDR2 FQNENV. Deletions cut 8 bases from V and 0 bases from J, with 23 bases between. This CDR3 has 18 residues.

This clone was counted between two and nine times. The chain links TRBV6-5 to TRBJ2-7, with TRBD1 matching over 9 bases. The junction had 3 bases not matched to a gene; V was cut back by 2 bases and J by 1 base. There are 15 residues in the CDR3. The V gene's germline CDR1 is MNHEY and CDR2 SVGAGI. CDR3 coding DNA: TGTGCCAGCAGTTACCGCGGGACAGGGTCCTACGAGCAGTACTTC. This gives the protein CASSYRGTGSYEQYF.

The chain combines TRBV11-2 with TRBJ2-2; 9 bases agree with TRBD2. This CDR3 has 16 residues. J lost 4 bases, V lost 1 base, and 4 bases had no gene match. Germline V lookup: CDR1 SGHAT, CDR2 FQNNGV. CDR3 loop: CASSLVGSGGTGELFF. The CDR3 nucleotides are TGTGCCAGCAGCTTAGTAGGTAGCGGGGGCACCGGGGAGCTGTTTTTT.